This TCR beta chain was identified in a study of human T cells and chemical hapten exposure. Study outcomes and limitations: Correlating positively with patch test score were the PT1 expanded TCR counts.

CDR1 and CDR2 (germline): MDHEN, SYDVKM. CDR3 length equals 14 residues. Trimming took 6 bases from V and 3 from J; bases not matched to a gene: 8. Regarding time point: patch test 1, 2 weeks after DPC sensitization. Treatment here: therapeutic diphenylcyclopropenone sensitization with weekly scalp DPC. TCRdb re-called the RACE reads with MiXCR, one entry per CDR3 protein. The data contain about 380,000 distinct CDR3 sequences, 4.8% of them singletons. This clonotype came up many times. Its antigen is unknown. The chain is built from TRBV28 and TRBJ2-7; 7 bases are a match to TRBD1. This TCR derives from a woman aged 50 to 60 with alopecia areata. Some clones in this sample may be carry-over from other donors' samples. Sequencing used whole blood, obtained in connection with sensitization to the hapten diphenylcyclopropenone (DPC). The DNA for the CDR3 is TGTGCCAGCAGATCGGGACAGACCCTCTACGAGCAGTACTTC. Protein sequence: CASRSGQTLYEQYF.